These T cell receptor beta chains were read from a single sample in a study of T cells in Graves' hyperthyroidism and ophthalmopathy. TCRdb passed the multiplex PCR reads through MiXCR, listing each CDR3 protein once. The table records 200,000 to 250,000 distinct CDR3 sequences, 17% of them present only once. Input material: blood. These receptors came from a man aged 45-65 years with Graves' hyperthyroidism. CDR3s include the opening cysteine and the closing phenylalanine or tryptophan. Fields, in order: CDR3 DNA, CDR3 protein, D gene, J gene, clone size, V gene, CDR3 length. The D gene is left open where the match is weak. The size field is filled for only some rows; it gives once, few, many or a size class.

CDR3 DNA: TGTGCCAGCAGCTTAGAGGACACTTACCTACGAGCTCCCGAGCAGTACTTC
CDR3 protein: CASSLEDTYLRAPEQYF
D gene: -
J gene: TRBJ2-7
clone size: many
V gene: TRBV7-9
CDR3 length: 17

CDR3 DNA: TGTGCCAGCAGTTACGGGGGAACCGGCCAGTACTTC
CDR3 protein: CASSYGGTGQYF
D gene: -
J gene: TRBJ2-5
clone size: few
V gene: TRBV6-5
CDR3 length: 12

CDR3 DNA: TGCGCCAGCAGCCTAGGGTACTCCTACGAGCAGTACTTC
CDR3 protein: CASSLGYSYEQYF
D gene: -
J gene: TRBJ2-7
clone size: many
V gene: TRBV5-1
CDR3 length: 13

CDR3 DNA: TGTGCCAGCAATGGGGGGGCGGGAGGTTGGGAGACCCAGTACTTC
CDR3 protein: CASNGGAGGWETQYF
D gene: TRBD2
J gene: TRBJ2-5
clone size: many
V gene: TRBV12-3/TRBV12-4
CDR3 length: 15

CDR3 DNA: TGCAGTGCTAGCGGGGGGAGGCCAGATACGCAGTATTTT
CDR3 protein: CSASGGRPDTQYF
D gene: TRBD2
J gene: TRBJ2-3
clone size: many
V gene: TRBV20-1
CDR3 length: 13

CDR3 DNA: TGTGCCAGCATGAGACTAGCGGGACCGACCGGGGAGCTGTTTTTT
CDR3 protein: CASMRLAGPTGELFF
D gene: TRBD2
J gene: TRBJ2-2
clone size: -
V gene: TRBV2
CDR3 length: 15

CDR3 DNA: TGCGCCAGCAGCTTGGAATCCCCGGCAGCAACGTACGAGCAGTACTTC
CDR3 protein: CASSLESPAATYEQYF
D gene: -
J gene: TRBJ2-7
clone size: few
V gene: TRBV5-1
CDR3 length: 16

CDR3 DNA: TGCAGTGCTAGAGCCAGCTCGGACCAGTCAAACTTC
CDR3 protein: CSARASSDQSNF
D gene: -
J gene: TRBJ2-7
clone size: -
V gene: TRBV20-1
CDR3 length: 12

CDR3 DNA: TGTGCCAGCAGCTTAGCCTTAGGGGCTAGCGGGAGGGCGAATGAGCAGTTCTTC
CDR3 protein: CASSLALGASGRANEQFF
D gene: TRBD2
J gene: TRBJ2-1
clone size: many
V gene: TRBV7-9
CDR3 length: 18

CDR3 DNA: TGTGCCAGCAGTGAAGCAAGCTGGGGGGGACGCTACACCTTC
CDR3 protein: CASSEASWGGRYTF
D gene: -
J gene: TRBJ1-2
clone size: once
V gene: TRBV6-1
CDR3 length: 14

CDR3 DNA: TGTGCCAGCAGCTTAGACGCGGGGGCGCCTGGAAACACCATATATTTT
CDR3 protein: CASSLDAGAPGNTIYF
D gene: -
J gene: TRBJ1-3
clone size: many
V gene: TRBV7-6
CDR3 length: 16

CDR3 DNA: TGTGCCAGCAGTCACCAAAACACAGATACGCAGTATTTT
CDR3 protein: CASSHQNTDTQYF
D gene: -
J gene: TRBJ2-3
clone size: -
V gene: TRBV27
CDR3 length: 13

CDR3 DNA: TGCGCCAGCAGCGCGGGACTAGCAGTGCTAGGGGAGCTGTTTTTT
CDR3 protein: CASSAGLAVLGELFF
D gene: TRBD2
J gene: TRBJ2-2
clone size: -
V gene: TRBV5-1
CDR3 length: 15

CDR3 DNA: TGTGCCAGCTTCGGCGGGGAAGGTGATGGCTACACCTTC
CDR3 protein: CASFGGEGDGYTF
D gene: -
J gene: TRBJ1-2
clone size: many
V gene: TRBV6-1
CDR3 length: 13

CDR3 DNA: TGTGCCAGCAGTTTATACAGGGACACTGAAGCTTTCTTT
CDR3 protein: CASSLYRDTEAFF
D gene: -
J gene: TRBJ1-1
clone size: many
V gene: TRBV27
CDR3 length: 13

CDR3 DNA: TGTGCCAGCAGTTACTCGCGGGGGACCTACACCGGGGAGCTGTTTTTT
CDR3 protein: CASSYSRGTYTGELFF
D gene: TRBD2
J gene: TRBJ2-2
clone size: -
V gene: TRBV6-5
CDR3 length: 16

CDR3 DNA: TGCAGTGCTAGAGATCGATTGGCCCCTCGGCCCTACGAGCAGTACTTC
CDR3 protein: CSARDRLAPRPYEQYF
D gene: -
J gene: TRBJ2-7
clone size: many
V gene: TRBV20-1
CDR3 length: 16

CDR3 DNA: TGTGCCAGCAAAAAACAGGGGGCGGACAATGAGCAGTTCTTC
CDR3 protein: CASKKQGADNEQFF
D gene: TRBD1
J gene: TRBJ2-1
clone size: many
V gene: TRBV7-9
CDR3 length: 14

CDR3 DNA: TGTGCCAGCAGTCCCGGGGTTAGCGGGAGTGAGGAGACCCAGTACTTC
CDR3 protein: CASSPGVSGSEETQYF
D gene: TRBD2
J gene: TRBJ2-5
clone size: many
V gene: TRBV28
CDR3 length: 16

CDR3 DNA: TGTGCCAGCAGTTTACGCCCACTAGCGGGAGTGATGAATGAGCAGTTCTTC
CDR3 protein: CASSLRPLAGVMNEQFF
D gene: TRBD2
J gene: TRBJ2-1
clone size: many
V gene: TRBV27
CDR3 length: 17

CDR3 DNA: TGCAGCGTTGCCAGGGCGGGGGGCGAGCAGTACTTC
CDR3 protein: CSVARAGGEQYF
D gene: TRBD2
J gene: TRBJ2-7
clone size: many
V gene: TRBV29-1
CDR3 length: 12

CDR3 DNA: TGTGCCAGCAGCCCGACGACGGGGGATCAGCCCCAGCATTTT
CDR3 protein: CASSPTTGDQPQHF
D gene: -
J gene: TRBJ1-5
clone size: -
V gene: TRBV11-2
CDR3 length: 14

CDR3 DNA: TGTGCCAGCAGCTTAGGAGGGAACGAGCAGTACTTC
CDR3 protein: CASSLGGNEQYF
D gene: -
J gene: TRBJ2-7
clone size: many
V gene: TRBV12-3/TRBV12-4
CDR3 length: 12

CDR3 DNA: TGTGCCAGCAGTTTAACTAGTTACGAGCAGTACTTC
CDR3 protein: CASSLTSYEQYF
D gene: -
J gene: TRBJ2-7
clone size: many
V gene: TRBV27
CDR3 length: 12

CDR3 DNA: TGTGCCAGCTCACCTTTGGACTACTACGAGCAGTACTTC
CDR3 protein: CASSPLDYYEQYF
D gene: -
J gene: TRBJ2-7
clone size: few
V gene: TRBV18
CDR3 length: 13

CDR3 DNA: TGCGCCAGCAGCTTCTTGGGGGGGGCGCCCAGCACTGAAGCTTTCTTT
CDR3 protein: CASSFLGGAPSTEAFF
D gene: -
J gene: TRBJ1-1
clone size: many
V gene: TRBV5-1
CDR3 length: 16

CDR3 DNA: TGTGCCACCAGTGATGCCTCGGGACTAGCGGGAGACGGTGAGCAGTTCTTC
CDR3 protein: CATSDASGLAGDGEQFF
D gene: TRBD2
J gene: TRBJ2-1
clone size: -
V gene: TRBV24-1
CDR3 length: 17

CDR3 DNA: TGCGCCAGCAGCTTGGAGACCTCTCTGGAGATCCAGTACTTC
CDR3 protein: CASSLETSLEIQYF
D gene: -
J gene: TRBJ2-5
clone size: -
V gene: TRBV5-1
CDR3 length: 14